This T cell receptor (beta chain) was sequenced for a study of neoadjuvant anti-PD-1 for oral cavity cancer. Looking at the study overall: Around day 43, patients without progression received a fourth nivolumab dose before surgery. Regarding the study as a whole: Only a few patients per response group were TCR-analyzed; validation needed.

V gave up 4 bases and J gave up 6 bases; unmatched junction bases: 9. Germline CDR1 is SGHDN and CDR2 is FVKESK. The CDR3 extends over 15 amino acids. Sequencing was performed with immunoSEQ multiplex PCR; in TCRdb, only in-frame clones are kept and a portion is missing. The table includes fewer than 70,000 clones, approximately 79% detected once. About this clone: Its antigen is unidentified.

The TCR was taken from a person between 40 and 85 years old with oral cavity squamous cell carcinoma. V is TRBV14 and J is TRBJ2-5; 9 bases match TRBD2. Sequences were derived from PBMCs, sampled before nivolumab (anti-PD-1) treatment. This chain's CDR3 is CASSRDLAGRKTQYF. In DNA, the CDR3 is TGTGCCAGCAGCCGAGACCTAGCGGGAAGGAAGACCCAGTACTTC.